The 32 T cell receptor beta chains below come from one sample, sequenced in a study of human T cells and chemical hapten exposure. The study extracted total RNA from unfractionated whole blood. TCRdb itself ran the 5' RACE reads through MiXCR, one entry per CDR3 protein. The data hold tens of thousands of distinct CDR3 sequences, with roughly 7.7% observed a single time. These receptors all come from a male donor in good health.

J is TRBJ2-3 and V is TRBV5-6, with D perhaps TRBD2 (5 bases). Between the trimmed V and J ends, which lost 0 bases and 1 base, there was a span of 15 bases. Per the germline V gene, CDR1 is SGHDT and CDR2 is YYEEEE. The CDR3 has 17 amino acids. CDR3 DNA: TGTGCCAGCAGCTTGGCGGGGTCAGGCTACGGCACAGATACGCAGTATTTT. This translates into CASSLAGSGYGTDTQYF.

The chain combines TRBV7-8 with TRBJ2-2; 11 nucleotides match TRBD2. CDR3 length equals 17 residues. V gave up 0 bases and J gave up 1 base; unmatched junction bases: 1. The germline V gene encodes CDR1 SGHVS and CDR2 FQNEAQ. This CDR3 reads CASSLATSGENTGELFF. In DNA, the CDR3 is TGTGCCAGCAGCTTAGCGACTAGCGGGGAGAACACCGGGGAGCTGTTTTTT.

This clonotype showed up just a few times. CDR3: CASSLGTGYPEAFF. CDR3 bases: TGTGCCAGCAGCTTAGGAACAGGTTACCCTGAAGCTTTCTTT. The chain joins TRBV11-3 to TRBJ1-1; D possibly corresponds to TRBD1 (5 bases). Between the trimmed V and J ends, which lost 1 base and 6 bases, there was a span of 12 bases. Germline CDR1 reads SGHNT; CDR2 reads YENEEA. The CDR3 spans 14 residues.

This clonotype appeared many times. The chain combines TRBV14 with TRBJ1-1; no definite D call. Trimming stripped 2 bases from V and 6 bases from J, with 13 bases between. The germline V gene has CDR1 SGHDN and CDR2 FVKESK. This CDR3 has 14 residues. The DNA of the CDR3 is TGTGCCAGCAGCCAATCCCGTAAGAGCTCTGAAGCTTTCTTT. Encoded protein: CASSQSRKSSEAFF. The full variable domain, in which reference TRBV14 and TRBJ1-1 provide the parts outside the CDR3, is EAGVTQFPSHSVIEKGQTVTLRCDPISGHDNLYWYRRVMGKEIKFLLHFVKESKQDESGMPNNRFLAERTGGTYSTLKVQPAELEDSGVYFCASSQSRKSSEAFFGQGTRLTVV.

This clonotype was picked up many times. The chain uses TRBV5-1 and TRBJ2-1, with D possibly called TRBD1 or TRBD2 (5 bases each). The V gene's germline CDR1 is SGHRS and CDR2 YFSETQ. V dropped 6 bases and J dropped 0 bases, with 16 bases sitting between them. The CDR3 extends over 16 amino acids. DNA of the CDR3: TGCGCCAGCACCAAGCTCATGGGGGTCTCCTACAATGAGCAGTTCTTC. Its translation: CASTKLMGVSYNEQFF.

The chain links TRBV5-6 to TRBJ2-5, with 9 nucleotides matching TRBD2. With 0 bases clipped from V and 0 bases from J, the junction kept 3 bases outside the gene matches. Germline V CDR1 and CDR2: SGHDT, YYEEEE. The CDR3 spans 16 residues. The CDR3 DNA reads TGTGCCAGCAGCTTGGTGAGCGGGGGGTACCAAGAGACCCAGTACTTC. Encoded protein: CASSLVSGGYQETQYF.

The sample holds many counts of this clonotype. The CDR3 loop reads CASSLTVGTQYF. For the CDR3, the DNA is TGTGCCAGCAGTTTAACAGTGGGTACGCAGTATTTT. The V and J genes are TRBV12-3 or TRBV12-4 and TRBJ2-3; D gene ambiguous. The CDR3 loop spans 12 amino acids. The V gene lost 2 bases and the J gene lost 8 bases, with 8 bases spanning the gap.

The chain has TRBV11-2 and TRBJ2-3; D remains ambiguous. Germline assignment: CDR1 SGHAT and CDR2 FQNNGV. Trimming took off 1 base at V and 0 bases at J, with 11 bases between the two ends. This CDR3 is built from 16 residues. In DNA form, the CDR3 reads TGTGCCAGCAGCTTAGTATGGGAAGGGAGCACAGATACGCAGTATTTT. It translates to CASSLVWEGSTDTQYF.

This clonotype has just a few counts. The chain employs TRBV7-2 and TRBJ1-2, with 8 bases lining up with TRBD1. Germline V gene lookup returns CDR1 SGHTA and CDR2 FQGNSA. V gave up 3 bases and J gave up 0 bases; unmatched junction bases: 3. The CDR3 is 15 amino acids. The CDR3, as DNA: TGTGCCAGCAGCTTGGCACAGGGGGCTAACTATGGCTACACCTTC. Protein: CASSLAQGANYGYTF.

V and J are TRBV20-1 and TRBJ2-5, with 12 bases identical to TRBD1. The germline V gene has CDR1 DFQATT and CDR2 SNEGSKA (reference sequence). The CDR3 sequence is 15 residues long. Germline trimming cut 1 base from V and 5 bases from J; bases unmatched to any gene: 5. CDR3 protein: CSARGDRGLLETQYF. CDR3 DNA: TGCAGTGCTAGAGGGGACAGGGGGCTTTTGGAGACCCAGTACTTC.

CDR3 sequence: CASSYRGEQPQHF. The CDR3 bases are TGTGCCAGCAGCTACAGGGGAGAGCAGCCCCAGCATTTT. The rearrangement joins TRBV7-2 to TRBJ1-5; TRBD1 agrees at 7 bases. V lost 4 bases, J lost 7 bases, and 4 bases stayed unmatched. Germline lookup yields CDR1 SGHTA and CDR2 FQGNSA. The CDR3 is 13 amino acids.

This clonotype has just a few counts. The CDR3 region has the DNA TGTGCCAGCACCTCCGGACTACCGACCGGGGAGCTGTTTTTT. Protein sequence: CASTSGLPTGELFF. The chain carries TRBV6-5 and TRBJ2-2; perhaps TRBD2 as D (6 bases). The CDR3 length is 14 residues. The germline V gene encodes CDR1 MNHEY and CDR2 SVGAGI. Between the trimmed V and J ends, which lost 7 bases and 5 bases, there was a span of 14 bases.

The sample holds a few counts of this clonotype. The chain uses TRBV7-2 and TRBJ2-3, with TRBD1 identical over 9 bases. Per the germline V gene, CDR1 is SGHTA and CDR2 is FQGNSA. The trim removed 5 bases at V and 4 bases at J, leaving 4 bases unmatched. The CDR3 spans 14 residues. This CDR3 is CASSRGTGSDTQYF. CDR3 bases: TGTGCCAGCAGCCGGGGGACAGGGTCAGATACGCAGTATTTT. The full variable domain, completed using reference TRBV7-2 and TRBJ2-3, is GAGVSQSPSNKVTEKGKDVELRCDPISGHTALYWYRQSLGQGLEFLIYFQGNSAPDKSGLPSDRFSAERTGGSVSTLTIQRTQQEDSAVYLCASSRGTGSDTQYFGPGTRLTVL.

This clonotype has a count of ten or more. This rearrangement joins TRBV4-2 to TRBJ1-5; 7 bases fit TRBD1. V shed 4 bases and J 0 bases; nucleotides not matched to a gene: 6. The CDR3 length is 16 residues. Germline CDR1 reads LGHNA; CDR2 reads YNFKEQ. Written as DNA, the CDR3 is TGTGCCAGCAGCCTTACGACAGGGCCTAGCAATCAGCCCCAGCATTTT. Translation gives CASSLTTGPSNQPQHF.

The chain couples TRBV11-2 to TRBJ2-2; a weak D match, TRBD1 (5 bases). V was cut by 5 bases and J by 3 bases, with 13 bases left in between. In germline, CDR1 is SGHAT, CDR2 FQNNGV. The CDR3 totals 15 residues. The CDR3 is CASSLQGPDTGELFF. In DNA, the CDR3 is TGTGCCAGCAGCCTTCAGGGTCCTGACACCGGGGAGCTGTTTTTT.

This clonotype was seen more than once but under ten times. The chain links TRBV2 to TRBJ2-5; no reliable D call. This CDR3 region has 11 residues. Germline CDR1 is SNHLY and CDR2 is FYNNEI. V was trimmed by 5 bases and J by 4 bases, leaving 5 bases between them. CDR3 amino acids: CASSPLETQYF. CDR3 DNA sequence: TGTGCCAGCAGTCCCCTAGAGACCCAGTACTTC. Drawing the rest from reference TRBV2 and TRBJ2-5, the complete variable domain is EPEVTQTPSHQVTQMGQEVILRCVPISNHLYFYWYRQILGQKVEFLVSFYNNEISEKSEIFDDQFSVERPDGSNFTLKIRSTKLEDSAMYFCASSPLETQYFGPGTRLLVL.

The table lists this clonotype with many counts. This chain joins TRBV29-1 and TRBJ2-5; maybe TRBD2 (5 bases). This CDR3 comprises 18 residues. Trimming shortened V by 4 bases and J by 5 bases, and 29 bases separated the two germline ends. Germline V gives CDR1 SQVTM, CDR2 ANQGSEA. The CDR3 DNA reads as TGCAGCGTTGCCCGGTACCCGGGCCTCGGTAGCGTAAGGGAGACCCAGTACTTC. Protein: CSVARYPGLGSVRETQYF.

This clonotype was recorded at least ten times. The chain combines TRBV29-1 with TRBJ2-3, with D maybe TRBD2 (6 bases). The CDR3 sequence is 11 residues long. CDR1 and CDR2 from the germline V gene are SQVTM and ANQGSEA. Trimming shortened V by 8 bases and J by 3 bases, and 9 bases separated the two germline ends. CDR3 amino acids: CSLAGTDTQYF. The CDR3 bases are TGCAGCCTTGCGGGGACAGATACGCAGTATTTT.

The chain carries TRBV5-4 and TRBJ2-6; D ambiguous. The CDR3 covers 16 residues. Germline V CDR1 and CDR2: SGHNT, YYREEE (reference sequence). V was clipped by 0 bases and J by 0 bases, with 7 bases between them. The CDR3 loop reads CASSLGENSGANVLTF. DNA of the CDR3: TGTGCCAGCAGCTTGGGGGAAAACTCTGGGGCCAACGTCCTGACTTTC.

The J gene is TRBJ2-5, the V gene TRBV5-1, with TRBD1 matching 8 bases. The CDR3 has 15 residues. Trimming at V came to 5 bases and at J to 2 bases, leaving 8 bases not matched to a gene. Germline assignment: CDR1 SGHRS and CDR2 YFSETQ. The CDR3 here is CASSIGQGLQETQYF. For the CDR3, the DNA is TGCGCCAGCAGTATAGGACAGGGATTACAAGAGACCCAGTACTTC.

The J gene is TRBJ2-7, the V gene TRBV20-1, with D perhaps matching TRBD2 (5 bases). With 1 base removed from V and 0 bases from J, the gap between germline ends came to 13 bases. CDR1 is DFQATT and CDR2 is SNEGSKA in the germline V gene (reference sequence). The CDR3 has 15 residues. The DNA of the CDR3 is TGCAGTGCTAGAGTGCCGGGAAAGAGCTCCTACGAGCAGTACTTC. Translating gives CSARVPGKSSYEQYF.

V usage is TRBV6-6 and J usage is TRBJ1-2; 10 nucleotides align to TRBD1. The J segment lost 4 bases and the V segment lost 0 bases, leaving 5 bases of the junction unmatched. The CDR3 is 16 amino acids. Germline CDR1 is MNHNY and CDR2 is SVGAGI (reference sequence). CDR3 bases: TGTGCCAGCAGTTACTCTAGGGACAGGGGATCCTATGGCTACACCTTC. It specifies CASSYSRDRGSYGYTF.

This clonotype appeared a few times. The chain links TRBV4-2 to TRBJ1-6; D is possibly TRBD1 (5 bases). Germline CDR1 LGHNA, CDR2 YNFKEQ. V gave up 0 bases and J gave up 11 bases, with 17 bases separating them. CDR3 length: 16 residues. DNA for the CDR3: TGTGCCAGCAGCCAAGATCGGGACCTACCCCGGCCACCCCTCCACTTT. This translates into CASSQDRDLPRPPLHF.

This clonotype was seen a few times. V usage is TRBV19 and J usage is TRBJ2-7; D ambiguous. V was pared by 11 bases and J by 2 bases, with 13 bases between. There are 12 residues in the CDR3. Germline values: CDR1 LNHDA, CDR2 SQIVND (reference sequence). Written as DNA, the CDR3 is TGTGCCGTAGACATCGGGCCCTACGAGCAGTACTTC. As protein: CAVDIGPYEQYF.

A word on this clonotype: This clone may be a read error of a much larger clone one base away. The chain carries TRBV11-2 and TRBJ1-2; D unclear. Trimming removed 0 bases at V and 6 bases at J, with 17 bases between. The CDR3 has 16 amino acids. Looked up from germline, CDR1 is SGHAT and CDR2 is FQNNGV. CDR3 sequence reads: CASSLDRYRHRDGYTF. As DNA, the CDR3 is TGTGCCAGCAGCTTAGATCGGTATAGGCACCGAGATGGCTACACCTTC.

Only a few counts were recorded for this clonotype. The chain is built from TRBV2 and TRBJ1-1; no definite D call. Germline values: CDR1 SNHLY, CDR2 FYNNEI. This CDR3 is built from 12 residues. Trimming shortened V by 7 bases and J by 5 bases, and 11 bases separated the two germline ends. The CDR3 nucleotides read TGTGCCAGCACCCTGGGGAGTACTGAAGCTTTCTTT. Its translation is CASTLGSTEAFF. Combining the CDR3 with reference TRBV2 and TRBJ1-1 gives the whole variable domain EPEVTQTPSHQVTQMGQEVILRCVPISNHLYFYWYRQILGQKVEFLVSFYNNEISEKSEIFDDQFSVERPDGSNFTLKIRSTKLEDSAMYFCASTLGSTEAFFGQGTRLTVV.

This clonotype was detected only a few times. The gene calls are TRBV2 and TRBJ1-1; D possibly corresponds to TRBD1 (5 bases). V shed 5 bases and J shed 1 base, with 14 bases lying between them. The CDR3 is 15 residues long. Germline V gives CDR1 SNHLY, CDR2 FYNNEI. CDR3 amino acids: CASSSQTGQNTEAFF. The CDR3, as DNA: TGTGCCAGCAGTTCCCAAACAGGACAGAACACTGAAGCTTTCTTT.

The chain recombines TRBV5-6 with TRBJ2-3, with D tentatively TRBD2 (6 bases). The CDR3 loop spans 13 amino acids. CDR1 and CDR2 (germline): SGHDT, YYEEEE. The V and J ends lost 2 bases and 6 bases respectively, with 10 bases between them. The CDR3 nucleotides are TGTGCCAGCAGCTTAACGCTAGCGGATACGCAGTATTTT. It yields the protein CASSLTLADTQYF. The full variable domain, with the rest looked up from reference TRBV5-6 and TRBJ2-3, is DAGVTQSPTHLIKTRGQQVTLRCSPKSGHDTVSWYQQALGQGPQFIFQYYEEEERQRGNFPDRFSGHQFPNYSSELNVNALLLGDSALYLCASSLTLADTQYFGPGTRLTVL.

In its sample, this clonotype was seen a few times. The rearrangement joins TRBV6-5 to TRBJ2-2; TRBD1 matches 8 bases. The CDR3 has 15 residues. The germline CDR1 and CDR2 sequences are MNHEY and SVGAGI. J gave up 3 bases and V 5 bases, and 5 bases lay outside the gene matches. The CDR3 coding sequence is TGTGCCAGCAGTCCAGGGACAGGCCACACCGGGGAGCTGTTTTTT. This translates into CASSPGTGHTGELFF.

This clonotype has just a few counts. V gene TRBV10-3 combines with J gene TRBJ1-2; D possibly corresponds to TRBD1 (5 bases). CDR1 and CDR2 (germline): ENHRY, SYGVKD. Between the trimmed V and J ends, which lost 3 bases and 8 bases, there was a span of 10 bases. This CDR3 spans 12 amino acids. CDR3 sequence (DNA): TGTGCCATCAGTGAAACGGGGGGGGGCTACACCTTC. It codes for CAISETGGGYTF.

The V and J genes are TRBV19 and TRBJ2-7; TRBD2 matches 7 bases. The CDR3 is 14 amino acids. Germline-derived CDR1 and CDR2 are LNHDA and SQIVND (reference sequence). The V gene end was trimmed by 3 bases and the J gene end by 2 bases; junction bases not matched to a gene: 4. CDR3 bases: TGTGCCAGTAGTATTTCAGGGACTACCTACGAGCAGTACTTC. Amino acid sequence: CASSISGTTYEQYF.

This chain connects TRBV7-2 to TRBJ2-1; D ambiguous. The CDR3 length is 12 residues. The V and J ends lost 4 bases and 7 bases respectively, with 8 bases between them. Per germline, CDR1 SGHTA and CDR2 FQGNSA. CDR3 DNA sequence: TGTGCCAGCAGCTACCGAACAAATGAGCAGTTCTTC. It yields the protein CASSYRTNEQFF.